The rows below give T cell receptor beta chains drawn from one sample of a study of technical replicates of blood from a few donors. TCRdb keeps only in-frame clones here, not all; method: immunoSEQ multiplex PCR. Of about 93,000 clones listed, approximately 95% were seen once; the top ten hold around 0.26%. The sequencing input was T cells isolated from PBMCs. The receptors here all came from a human donor in good health. Both conserved end residues are trimmed from each CDR3. Each record gives: J gene, V gene, D gene, CDR3 protein. D genes are given only for firm matches.

J: TRBJ1-3; V: TRBV29-1; D: .; CDR3: SVEGGYSGNTIY
J: TRBJ1-2; V: TRBV2; D: .; CDR3: ASSELGGGGYT
J: TRBJ1-2; V: TRBV13; D: TRBD1; CDR3: ASSLSTGGRPNYGYT
J: TRBJ2-1; V: TRBV6-1; D: .; CDR3: ASRGRAEQF
J: TRBJ1-1; V: TRBV29-1; D: TRBD1; CDR3: SVDNRQGAHTEAF
J: TRBJ2-7; V: TRBV4-1; D: TRBD2; CDR3: ASSQESLAGGLYEQY
J: TRBJ1-5; V: TRBV19; D: .; CDR3: ASSIIPGQLNQPQH
J: TRBJ2-7; V: TRBV19; D: TRBD2; CDR3: ASANGEGSYEQY
J: TRBJ2-3; V: TRBV2; D: TRBD2; CDR3: ASSAMGLAGETQY
J: TRBJ1-1; V: TRBV7-6; D: TRBD1; CDR3: ASSSRSLTGRHEAF
J: TRBJ2-2; V: TRBV28; D: .; CDR3: ASSLLGAGGGELF
J: TRBJ1-5; V: TRBV2; D: .; CDR3: ASSPTRQPQH
J: TRBJ2-7; V: TRBV5-1; D: .; CDR3: ASSLGSLARVNEQY
J: TRBJ2-7; V: TRBV11-2; D: TRBD2; CDR3: ASSLDPPSGGARYEQY
J: TRBJ2-1; V: TRBV28; D: .; CDR3: ASSLGGEQF
J: TRBJ2-7; V: TRBV27; D: .; CDR3: ASSFAGREQY
J: TRBJ2-5; V: TRBV30; D: TRBD1; CDR3: AWSAGTDQETQY